This T cell receptor (beta chain) stems from a study of technical replicates of blood from a handful of donors. Profiling relied on immunoSEQ multiplex PCR, and the TCRdb table lists in-frame clones only, not all of them. The table lists about 73,000 clones, 90% to 95% of them singletons. Between the trimmed V and J ends, which lost 8 bases and 7 bases, there was a span of 14 bases. This CDR3 spans 13 amino acids. The germline gives CDR1 MNHNS, CDR2 SASEGT. The V and J genes are TRBV6-1 and TRBJ1-4; D is unresolved. The source is a human donor in good health. Sequencing was done on a sample of T cells isolated from PBMCs. CDR3 coding DNA: TGTGCCAGCTGGAGCTCGACGTTTGAAAAACTGTTTTTT. It yields the protein CASWSSTFEKLFF.